Below, 3 T cell receptor beta chains from the same sample are listed, as sequenced in a study of blood T cell repertoires in COVID-19. Produced via immunoSEQ multiplex PCR; TCRdb's table is partial and in-frame only. The sample includes some 390,000 clones, roughly 86% of them seen just once. The source material was PBMCs or T cells enriched from blood (not recorded which). The receptors shown here come from a woman in her 30s who had recovered from COVID-19.

The CDR3 spells CAWLRGWRLTEAFF. The CDR3 bases are TGTGCCTGGCTACGAGGGTGGCGTCTCACTGAAGCTTTCTTT. The chain has TRBV30 and TRBJ1-1; D not certain. Germline CDR1 and CDR2: GTSNPN and SVGIG (reference sequence). V shed 5 bases and J shed 4 bases, with 17 bases lying between them. This CDR3 comprises 14 residues.

The gene calls are TRBV5-8 and TRBJ1-4; 9 bases map to TRBD1. CDR1 and CDR2 from the germline V gene are SGHTS and YDEGEE. The CDR3 spans 19 residues. V shed 1 base, J shed 5 bases, and the junction held 15 bases outside the gene matches. CDR3 loop: CASSLKGGTGRFKNEKLFF. In DNA, the CDR3 is TGTGCCAGCAGCTTGAAAGGGGGGACAGGGCGCTTCAAGAATGAAAAACTGTTTTTT.

The CDR3 is CASSLDTSGPNEQFF. CDR3 sequence (DNA): TGTGCCAGCAGCTTAGATACTAGCGGGCCCAATGAGCAGTTCTTC. This chain uses TRBV11-3 with TRBJ2-1; 9 nucleotides line up with TRBD2. The junction had 3 bases not matched to a gene; V was cut back by 0 bases and J by 6 bases. The CDR3 runs 15 residues. Germline CDR1 SGHNT, CDR2 YENEEA.